Many counts were recorded for the clone carrying this T cell receptor beta chain. These data originate in a study of CD8+CD57+ T cells in acquired aplastic anemia. Looking at the study overall: Sorting CD4+ and CD8+ cells gave DNA averaging approximately 3 ug.

The CDR3 covers 14 residues. The V and J ends lost 4 bases and 6 bases respectively, with 17 bases between them. CDR1 is DFQATT and CDR2 is SNEGSKA in the germline V gene (reference sequence). TCR beta VDJ and CDR3 profiles were obtained from a genomic DNA template. Each CDR3 protein gets one entry after TCRdb re-called the reads with MiXCR. The repertoire includes 150,000 to 200,000 distinct CDR3 sequences, approximately 50% of them detected once, and around 9.7% sits in the top ten. Those patients picked for sequencing had displayed CD8+CD57+ cell expansion on flow cytometry. There were no patients without severe acquired aplastic anemia.

The V gene is TRBV20-1, the J gene TRBJ2-3; a possible D gene is TRBD1 (5 bases). The receptor was isolated from a human donor with aplastic anemia. Sequencing was performed on sorted CD4+, CD8+, or CD8+CD57+ T cells (not recorded which) from PBMCs. The CDR3 sequence: CSAKAGYTLDTQYF. CDR3 coding DNA: TGCAGTGCTAAGGCAGGGTACACTTTGGATACGCAGTATTTT.